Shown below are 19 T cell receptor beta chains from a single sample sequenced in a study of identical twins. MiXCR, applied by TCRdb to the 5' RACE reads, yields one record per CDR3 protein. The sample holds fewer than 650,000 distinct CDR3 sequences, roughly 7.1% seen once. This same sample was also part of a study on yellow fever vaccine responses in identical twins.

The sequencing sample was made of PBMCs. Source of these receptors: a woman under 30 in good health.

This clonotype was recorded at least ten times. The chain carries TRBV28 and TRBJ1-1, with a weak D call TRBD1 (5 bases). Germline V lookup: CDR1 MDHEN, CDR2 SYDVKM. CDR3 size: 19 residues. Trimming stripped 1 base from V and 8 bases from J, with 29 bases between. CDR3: CASSLFPLLRQTGGVEAFF. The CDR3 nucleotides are TGTGCCAGCAGTTTATTCCCCCTCCTCCGACAGACGGGAGGTGTGGAAGCTTTCTTT. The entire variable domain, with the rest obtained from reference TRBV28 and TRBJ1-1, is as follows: DVKVTQSSRYLVKRTGEKVFLECVQDMDHENMFWYRQDPGLGLRLIYFSYDVKMKEKGDIPEGYSVSREKKERFSLILESASTNQTSMYLCASSLFPLLRQTGGVEAFFGQGTRLTVV.

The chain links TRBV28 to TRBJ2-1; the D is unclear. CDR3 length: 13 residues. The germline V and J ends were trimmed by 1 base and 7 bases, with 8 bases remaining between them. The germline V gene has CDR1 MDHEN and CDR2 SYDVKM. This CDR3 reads CASSLSQKNEQFF. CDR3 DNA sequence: TGTGCCAGCAGTTTATCCCAGAAAAATGAGCAGTTCTTC. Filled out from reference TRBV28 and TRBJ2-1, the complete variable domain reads DVKVTQSSRYLVKRTGEKVFLECVQDMDHENMFWYRQDPGLGLRLIYFSYDVKMKEKGDIPEGYSVSREKKERFSLILESASTNQTSMYLCASSLSQKNEQFFGPGTRLTVL.

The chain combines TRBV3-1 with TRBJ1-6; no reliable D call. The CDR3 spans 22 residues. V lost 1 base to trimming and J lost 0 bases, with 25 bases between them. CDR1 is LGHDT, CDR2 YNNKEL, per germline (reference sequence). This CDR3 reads CASSQVWWNPAPQSSYNSPLHF. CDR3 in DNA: TGTGCCAGCAGCCAAGTTTGGTGGAATCCCGCTCCGCAGAGCTCCTATAATTCACCCCTCCACTTT.

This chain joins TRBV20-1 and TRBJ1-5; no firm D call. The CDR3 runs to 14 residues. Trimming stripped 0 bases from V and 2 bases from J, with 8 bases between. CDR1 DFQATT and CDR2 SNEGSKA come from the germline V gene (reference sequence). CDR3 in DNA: TGCAGTGCTAGAGATCTCCGGGGCAATCAGCCCCAGCATTTT. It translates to CSARDLRGNQPQHF.

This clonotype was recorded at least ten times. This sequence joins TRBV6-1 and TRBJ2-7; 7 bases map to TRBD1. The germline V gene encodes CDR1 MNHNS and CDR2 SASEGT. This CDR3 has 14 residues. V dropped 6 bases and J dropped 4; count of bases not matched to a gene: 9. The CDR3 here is CASSDREGWYEQYF. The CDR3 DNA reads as TGTGCCAGCAGCGACAGGGAAGGATGGTACGAGCAGTACTTC.

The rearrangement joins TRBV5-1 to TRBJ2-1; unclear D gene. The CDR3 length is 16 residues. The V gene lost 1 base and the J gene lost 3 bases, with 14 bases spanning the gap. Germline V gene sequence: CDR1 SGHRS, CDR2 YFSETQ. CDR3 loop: CASSLNGGPIYNEQFF. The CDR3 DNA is TGCGCCAGCAGCTTGAATGGCGGACCGATCTACAATGAGCAGTTCTTC. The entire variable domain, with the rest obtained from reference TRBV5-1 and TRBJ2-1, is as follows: KAGVTQTPRYLIKTRGQQVTLSCSPISGHRSVSWYQQTPGQGLQFLFEYFSETQRNKGNFPGRFSGRQFSNSRSEMNVSTLELGDSALYLCASSLNGGPIYNEQFFGPGTRLTVL.

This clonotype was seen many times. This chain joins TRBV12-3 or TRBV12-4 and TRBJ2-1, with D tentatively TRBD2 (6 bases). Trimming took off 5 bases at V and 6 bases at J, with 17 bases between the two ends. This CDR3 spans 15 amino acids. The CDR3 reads CASSPVAVSPNEQFF. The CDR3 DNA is TGTGCCAGCAGTCCCGTAGCGGTCTCCCCCAATGAGCAGTTCTTC.

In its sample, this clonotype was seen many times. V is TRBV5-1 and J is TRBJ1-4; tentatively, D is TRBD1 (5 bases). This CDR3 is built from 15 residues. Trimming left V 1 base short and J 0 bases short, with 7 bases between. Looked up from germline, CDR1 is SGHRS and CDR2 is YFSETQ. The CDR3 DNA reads TGCGCCAGCAGCTTGAGGGGTGCAACTAATGAAAAACTGTTTTTT. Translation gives CASSLRGATNEKLFF.

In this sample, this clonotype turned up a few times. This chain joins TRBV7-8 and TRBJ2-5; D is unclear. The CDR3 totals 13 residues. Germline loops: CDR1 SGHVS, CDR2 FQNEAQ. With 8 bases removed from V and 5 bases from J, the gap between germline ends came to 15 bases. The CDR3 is CASRSRFGETQYF. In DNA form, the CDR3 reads TGTGCCAGCCGGAGCCGATTTGGGGAGACCCAGTACTTC.

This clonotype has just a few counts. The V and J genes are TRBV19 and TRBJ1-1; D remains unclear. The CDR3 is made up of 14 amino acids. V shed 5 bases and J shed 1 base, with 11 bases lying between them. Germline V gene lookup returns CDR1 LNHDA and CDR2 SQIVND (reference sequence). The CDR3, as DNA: TGTGCCAGTAGTGCGGACGGAGGGAACACTGAAGCTTTCTTT. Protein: CASSADGGNTEAFF. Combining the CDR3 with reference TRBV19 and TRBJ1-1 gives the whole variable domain DGGITQSPKYLFRKEGQNVTLSCEQNLNHDAMYWYRQDPGQGLRLIYYSQIVNDFQKGDIAEGYSVSREKKESFPLTVTSAQKNPTAFYLCASSADGGNTEAFFGQGTRLTVV.

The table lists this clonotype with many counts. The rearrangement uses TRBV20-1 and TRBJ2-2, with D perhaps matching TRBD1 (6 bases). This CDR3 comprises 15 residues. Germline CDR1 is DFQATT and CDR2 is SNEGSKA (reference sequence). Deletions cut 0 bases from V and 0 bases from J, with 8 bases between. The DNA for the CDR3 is TGCAGTGCTAGAGACTGGACAGCGAACACCGGGGAGCTGTTTTTT. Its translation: CSARDWTANTGELFF.

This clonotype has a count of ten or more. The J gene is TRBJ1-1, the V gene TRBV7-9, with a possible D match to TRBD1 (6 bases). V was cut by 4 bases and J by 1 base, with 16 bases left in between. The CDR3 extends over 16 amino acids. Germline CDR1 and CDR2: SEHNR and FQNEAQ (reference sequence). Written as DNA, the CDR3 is TGTGCCAGCAGCTCCCCGGTGGGACAACCGAACACTGAAGCTTTCTTT. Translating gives CASSSPVGQPNTEAFF.

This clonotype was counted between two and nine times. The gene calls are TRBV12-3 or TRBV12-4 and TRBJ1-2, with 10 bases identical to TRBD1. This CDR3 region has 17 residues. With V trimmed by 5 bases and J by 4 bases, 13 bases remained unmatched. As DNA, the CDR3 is TGTGCCAGCAGTCCAGGGGACAGGGGCCCCTGGTCCTATGGCTACACCTTC. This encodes CASSPGDRGPWSYGYTF.

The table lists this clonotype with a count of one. DNA of the CDR3: TGTGCCAGCAGTGTAGCGGGGGGACTACAAGAGACCCAGTACTTC. Translated: CASSVAGGLQETQYF. This chain links TRBV28 with TRBJ2-5, with 10 bases aligning to TRBD2. V trimming: 5 bases; J trimming: 2 bases; junction bases outside the gene matches: 5. This CDR3 contains 15 residues. The germline CDR1 and CDR2 sequences are MDHEN and SYDVKM.

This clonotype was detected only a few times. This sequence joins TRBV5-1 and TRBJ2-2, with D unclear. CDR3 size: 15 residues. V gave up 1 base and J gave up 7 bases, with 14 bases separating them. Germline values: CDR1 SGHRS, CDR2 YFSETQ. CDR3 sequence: CASSLRDGPIGELFF. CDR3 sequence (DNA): TGCGCCAGCAGCTTGCGAGACGGCCCTATCGGGGAGCTGTTTTTT.

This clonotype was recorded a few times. As DNA, the CDR3 is TGCGCCAGCAGCCAGTCAGGGGAGGTCCCTGAAGCTTTCTTT. This codes for CASSQSGEVPEAFF. This chain connects TRBV5-1 to TRBJ1-1, with D tentatively TRBD1 (6 bases). Germline V gene lookup returns CDR1 SGHRS and CDR2 YFSETQ. CDR3 length: 14 amino acids. V was clipped by 4 bases and J by 6 bases, with 16 bases between them.

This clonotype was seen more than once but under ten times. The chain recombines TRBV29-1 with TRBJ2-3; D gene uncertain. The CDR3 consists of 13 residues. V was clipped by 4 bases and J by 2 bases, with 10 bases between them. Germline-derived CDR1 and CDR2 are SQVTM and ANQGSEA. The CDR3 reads CSVGVGPTDTQYF. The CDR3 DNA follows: TGCAGCGTTGGGGTCGGACCCACAGATACGCAGTATTTT.

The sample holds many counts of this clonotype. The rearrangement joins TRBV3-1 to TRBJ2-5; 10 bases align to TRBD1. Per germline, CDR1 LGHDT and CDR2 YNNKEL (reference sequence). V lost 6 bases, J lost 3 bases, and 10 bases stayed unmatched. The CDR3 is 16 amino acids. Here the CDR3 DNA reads TGTGCCAGCAGTCGTCCCGGGACAGGGGAGAAAGAGACCCAGTACTTC. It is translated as CASSRPGTGEKETQYF.

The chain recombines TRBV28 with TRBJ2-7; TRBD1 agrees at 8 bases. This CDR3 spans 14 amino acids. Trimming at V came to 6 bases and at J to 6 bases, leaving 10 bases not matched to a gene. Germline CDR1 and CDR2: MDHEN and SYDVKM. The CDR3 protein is CASSSGQGFSEQYV. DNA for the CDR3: TGTGCCAGCAGCTCAGGACAGGGATTTTCCGAGCAGTACGTC.